These 29 T cell receptor beta chains share one sample of origin, sequenced in a study of T cell clonality in common variable immunodeficiency. Method: immunoSEQ multiplex PCR; TCRdb's copy keeps in-frame clones and lacks some. The repertoire consists of tens of thousands of clones, none detected only once. Source material: peripheral blood mononuclear cells. These receptor sequences come from a person between 18 and 75 years old in good health.

Many counts were recorded for this clone. The CDR3 end lies 3 residues beyond the end of the read and is filled in from the germline J gene. The chain combines TRBV9 with TRBJ2-1; D is perhaps TRBD2 (5 bases). Germline V lookup: CDR1 SGDLS, CDR2 YYNGEE. The CDR3 has 15 amino acids. V was pared by 4 bases and J by 3 bases, with 14 bases between. This CDR3 reads CASSSRTRGYNEQFF. CDR3 DNA (partial): TGTGCCAGCAGCTCCCGGACTCGGGGCTACAATGAG.

At least ten counts were recorded for this clone. The CDR3 end lies 3 residues beyond the end of the read and is filled in from the germline J gene. The chain links TRBV29-1 to TRBJ2-7; 7 nucleotides match TRBD1. From germline, CDR1 is SQVTM and CDR2 ANQGSEA. With V trimmed by 7 bases and J by 2 bases, 8 bases remained unmatched. The CDR3 runs 13 residues. CDR3 sequence reads: CSARQGLTYEQYF. CDR3 DNA, as far as it was read: TGCAGCGCCAGACAGGGCCTAACCTACGAG.

This clone was counted ten times or more. The read is 3 residues too short to cover the CDR3 end, so that end is filled in from the germline J gene. The J gene is TRBJ1-2, the V gene TRBV30, with TRBD1 matching over 12 bases. Germline assignment: CDR1 GTSNPN and CDR2 SVGIG (reference sequence). V was clipped by 5 bases and J by 6 bases; unmatched bases: 4. The CDR3 consists of 13 residues. The CDR3 is CAWGTGGLNGYTF. CDR3 DNA, as far as it was read: TGTGCCTGGGGGACAGGGGGCTTGAATGGC.

In this sample, this clone turned up many times. The read is 3 residues too short to cover the CDR3 end, so that end is filled in from the germline J gene. The chain employs TRBV20-1 and TRBJ2-3, with 12 bases lining up with TRBD2. This CDR3 has 16 residues. The germline V gene encodes CDR1 DFQATT and CDR2 SNEGSKA (reference sequence). V trimming: 1 base; J trimming: 4 bases; junction bases outside the gene matches: 6. Here the CDR3 reads CSARGASGGAADTQYF. The sequenced part of the CDR3 DNA is TGCAGTGCTAGAGGGGCTAGCGGGGGGGCGGCAGATACG.

Ten or more counts support this clone. The read falls 3 residues short of the CDR3 end, and the missing part is taken from the germline J gene. This chain joins TRBV2 and TRBJ1-2; no reliable D call. V gave up 0 bases and J gave up 5 bases, with 16 bases separating them. CDR1 is SNHLY and CDR2 is FYNNEI in the germline V gene. CDR3 length: 16 amino acids. CDR3 region: CASSEAQFERLYGYTF. Partial CDR3 DNA: TGTGCCAGCAGTGAAGCGCAATTTGAGAGGCTTTATGGC. The full variable domain, in which reference TRBV2 and TRBJ1-2 provide the parts outside the CDR3, is EPEVTQTPSHQVTQMGQEVILRCVPISNHLYFYWYRQILGQKVEFLVSFYNNEISEKSEIFDDQFSVERPDGSNFTLKIRSTKLEDSAMYFCASSEAQFERLYGYTFGSGTRLTVV.

This clone was counted between two and nine times. The read stops 3 residues short of the end of the CDR3; the missing end is completed from the germline J gene. The rearrangement links TRBV2 to TRBJ2-1, with D tentatively TRBD2 (7 bases). The V gene lost 6 bases and the J gene lost 9 bases, with 21 bases spanning the gap. Germline CDR1 SNHLY, CDR2 FYNNEI. The CDR3 length is 15 residues. The CDR3 bases that were read are TGTGCCAGCAGCCCCGGGGGGCCCCTCTTGGGTGAG. Translating gives CASSPGGPLLGE. In full, the CDR3 is CASSPGGPLLGEQFF.

This clone was detected many times. The CDR3 end falls 3 residues outside the read, so it is completed with the germline J gene. The chain is built from TRBV29-1 and TRBJ2-1; 8 bases map to TRBD2. Trimming at V came to 5 bases and at J to 1 base, leaving 4 bases not matched to a gene. The CDR3 loop spans 14 amino acids. CDR1 and CDR2 from the germline V gene are SQVTM and ANQGSEA. CDR3 sequence reads: CSVSAGGSYNEQFF. Incomplete CDR3 DNA: TGCAGCGTTTCTGCGGGAGGTTCCTACAATGAG.

This clone came up many times. The CDR3 goes on 3 residues after the read ends, and that part is filled in from the germline J gene. The chain links TRBV20-1 to TRBJ2-1, with a tentative D call TRBD2 (5 bases). The CDR3 runs 14 residues. The germline gives CDR1 DFQATT, CDR2 SNEGSKA (reference sequence). Between the trimmed V and J ends, which lost 0 bases and 5 bases, there was a span of 11 bases. The CDR3 is CSARDLAINNEQFF. CDR3 DNA, as far as it was read: TGCAGTGCTAGAGACCTAGCCATTAACAATGAG.

There are many counts of this clone. Coverage ceases 3 residues before the CDR3 finishes, and the germline J gene fills in the end. The rearrangement links TRBV5-4 to TRBJ2-7, with a possible D match to TRBD1 (6 bases). Between the trimmed V and J ends, which lost 2 bases and 4 bases, there was a span of 10 bases. This CDR3 has 13 residues. Germline loops: CDR1 SGHNT, CDR2 YYREEE (reference sequence). CDR3 DNA (partial): TGTGCCAGCAGCTTCAGGGGCATGTACGAG. Translated, it gives CASSFRGMYE. The entire CDR3 reads CASSFRGMYEQYF.

This clone was recorded at least ten times. From the germline J gene comes the end of the CDR3, since the read stops 3 residues before it. J is TRBJ1-1 and V is TRBV11-3; no definite D call. CDR3 length: 13 amino acids. Germline values: CDR1 SGHNT, CDR2 YENEEA. V was shortened by 6 bases and J by 6 bases, with 14 bases between the two germline ends. The sequenced CDR3 bases are TGTGCCAGCAGTACCCAGTCCGGGTCTGAA. As protein: CASSTQSGSE. The whole CDR3 reads CASSTQSGSEAFF.

This clone has at least ten counts. Read sequence stops 3 residues before the CDR3 end, and the germline J gene provides the missing end. The rearrangement joins TRBV30 to TRBJ1-4; D possibly corresponds to TRBD1 (5 bases). The CDR3 is made up of 14 amino acids. Germline CDR1 and CDR2: GTSNPN and SVGIG (reference sequence). Trimming stripped 4 bases from V and 4 bases from J, with 13 bases between. The sequenced CDR3 bases are TGTGCCTGGACTTCACCAGGGAGTAATGAAAAA. Its protein product is CAWTSPGSNEK. The complete CDR3 reads CAWTSPGSNEKLFF.

At least ten counts were recorded for this clone. The read terminates 3 residues before the CDR3 end, so the remaining end is supplied by the germline J gene. The chain employs TRBV6-2 or TRBV6-3 and TRBJ1-5; TRBD1 matches 7 bases. Trimming at V came to 2 bases and at J to 6 bases, leaving 4 bases not matched to a gene. Per the germline V gene, CDR1 is MNHEY and CDR2 is SVGEGT. This CDR3 has 14 amino acids. The CDR3 bases that were read are TGTGCCAGCAGTTACAATGCAGGGGGTCAGCCC. Its protein is CASSYNAGGQP. The full CDR3 protein is CASSYNAGGQPQHF.

The table lists this clone with many counts. The read is 3 residues too short to cover the CDR3 end, so that end is filled in from the germline J gene. This sequence joins TRBV4-1 and TRBJ1-1; 8 bases line up with TRBD1. The CDR3 runs 14 residues. Germline CDR1 is MGHRA and CDR2 is YSYEKL. CDR3 sequence: CASSQRPGGSEAFF. CDR3 bases read: TGCGCCAGCAGCCAACGACCAGGGGGCTCGGAA.

This clone was found many times. One end of the junction does not line up with germline, which may come from a read error. The CDR3 extends 3 residues past the end of the read, so its final part is completed from the germline J gene. The rearrangement uses TRBV4-2 and TRBJ1-2; 10 bases agree with TRBD1. CDR3 length: 15 residues. Looked up from germline, CDR1 is LGHNA and CDR2 is YNFKEQ. CDR3 sequence reads: CASSQDRTGGYGYTF. The sequenced part of the CDR3 DNA is TGCGCCAGCAGCCAAGACCGGACAGGGGGCTATGGC.

This clone appeared many times. The read falls 3 residues short of the CDR3 end, and the missing part is taken from the germline J gene. This rearrangement joins TRBV2 to TRBJ2-5; the D gene is possibly TRBD1 (6 bases). Trimming stripped 4 bases from V and 4 bases from J, with 16 bases between. The CDR3 contains 15 residues. Germline values: CDR1 SNHLY, CDR2 FYNNEI. The CDR3 sequence: CASSGTGTRRETQYF. The CDR3 bases that were read are TGTGCCAGCAGTGGGACCGGGACAAGGCGAGAGACC.

This clone has ten or more counts. The read is 3 residues too short to cover the CDR3 end, so that end is filled in from the germline J gene. The chain employs TRBV9 and TRBJ1-1, with unresolved D. Per the germline V gene, CDR1 is SGDLS and CDR2 is YYNGEE. The V and J ends lost 4 bases and 3 bases respectively, with 13 bases between them. The CDR3 totals 14 residues. The CDR3 DNA, read in part, is TGTGCCAGCAGCCCCCGGGGAGGGCACACTGAA. This codes for CASSPRGGHTE. The whole CDR3 is CASSPRGGHTEAFF.

The table lists this clone with many counts. The observed sequence ends 3 residues before the CDR3 terminus, with the missing tail filled in from the germline J gene. The genes are TRBV19 and TRBJ2-1, with a possible D match to TRBD2 (6 bases). V was cut by 3 bases and J by 2 bases, with 8 bases left in between. The germline V gene has CDR1 LNHDA and CDR2 SQIVND (reference sequence). CDR3 length: 14 amino acids. The covered CDR3 bases are TGTGCCAGTAGTATCCAGCGGGCCTACAATGAG. It codes for CASSIQRAYNE. The full CDR3 protein is CASSIQRAYNEQFF.

This clone has a count of ten or more. The DNA read from the CDR3 is TGTGCCAGCAGCCCCGCAGGGGGAAGCTCCTACAATGAG. Translation gives CASSPAGGSSYNE. In full, the CDR3 reads CASSPAGGSSYNEQFF. The chain carries TRBV7-3 and TRBJ2-1; 7 nucleotides agree with TRBD1. The read is 3 residues too short to cover the CDR3 end, so that end is filled in from the germline J gene. The CDR3 consists of 16 residues. Germline V lookup: CDR1 SGHTA, CDR2 FQGTGA. Germline trimming cut 5 bases from V and 0 bases from J; bases unmatched to any gene: 7.

This clone has a count of ten or more. The observed sequence ends 3 residues before the CDR3 terminus, with the missing tail filled in from the germline J gene. The J gene is TRBJ2-1, the V gene TRBV6-4; tentative D call: TRBD2 (5 bases). Trimming shortened V by 0 bases and J by 0 bases, and 6 bases separated the two germline ends. The CDR3 consists of 15 residues. Per the germline V gene, CDR1 is MRHNA and CDR2 is SNTAGT. The CDR3 bases that were read are TGTGCCAGCAGTGACTCGGCGGGCTCCTACAATGAG. It is translated as CASSDSAGSYNE. The CDR3 in full is CASSDSAGSYNEQFF.

This clone has ten or more counts. CDR3 residues: CASQRDSENTEAFF. The CDR3 DNA, read in part, is TGTGCCAGCCAAAGGGACAGCGAGAACACTGAA. This rearrangement joins TRBV6-4 to TRBJ1-1; TRBD1 agrees at 7 bases. The DNA ends 3 residues before the CDR3 does, and the rest of the CDR3 is filled in from the germline J gene. The CDR3 consists of 14 residues. The V segment lost 8 bases and the J segment 1 base; nucleotides outside the gene matches: 7. The V gene's germline CDR1 is MRHNA and CDR2 SNTAGT.

This clone has ten or more counts. Coverage ceases 3 residues before the CDR3 finishes, and the germline J gene fills in the end. The rearrangement joins TRBV12-3 or TRBV12-4 to TRBJ2-7, with D possibly matching TRBD2 (6 bases). V lost 5 bases to trimming and J lost 3 bases, with 14 bases between them. The CDR3 length is 14 residues. The DNA read from the CDR3 is TGTGCCAGCAGTCTCGACGCGGGGAACTACGAG. This gives the protein CASSLDAGNYE. In full, the CDR3 reads CASSLDAGNYEQYF.

This clone was recorded at least ten times. The missing CDR3 end, 3 residues past where the read stops, is filled in from the germline J gene. This chain joins TRBV4-1 and TRBJ1-1; D is unclear. Per the germline V gene, CDR1 is MGHRA and CDR2 is YSYEKL. This CDR3 comprises 16 residues. The V end was cut by 4 bases, the J end by 1 base, with 16 bases between. The CDR3 sequence: CASSPQPGWANTEAFF. The part of the CDR3 DNA that was read is TGCGCCAGCAGCCCCCAACCCGGTTGGGCGAACACTGAA.

This clone was seen repeatedly, ten times or more. The read terminates 3 residues ahead of where the CDR3 ends, so the germline J gene completes it. The chain carries TRBV5-4 and TRBJ2-2; D gene ambiguous. Trimming stripped 0 bases from V and 7 bases from J, with 7 bases between. CDR3 length: 13 amino acids. Germline CDR1 SGHNT, CDR2 YYREEE (reference sequence). CDR3 residues: CASSLALRGELFF. The sequenced CDR3 bases are TGTGCCAGCAGCTTGGCCTTGCGCGGGGAG.

This clone was observed at least ten times. With the read ending 3 residues before the CDR3 end, the germline J gene is used to fill in that end. This chain connects TRBV2 to TRBJ1-1; 8 bases are a match to TRBD1. With 4 bases clipped from V and 4 bases from J, the junction kept 2 bases outside the gene matches. Per the germline V gene, CDR1 is SNHLY and CDR2 is FYNNEI. The CDR3 contains 13 residues. CDR3 DNA (partial): TGTGCCAGCAGTGGACAGGGGATCACTGAA. Protein sequence: CASSGQGITE. In full, the CDR3 reads CASSGQGITEAFF. Filled out from reference TRBV2 and TRBJ1-1, the complete variable domain reads EPEVTQTPSHQVTQMGQEVILRCVPISNHLYFYWYRQILGQKVEFLVSFYNNEISEKSEIFDDQFSVERPDGSNFTLKIRSTKLEDSAMYFCASSGQGITEAFFGQGTRLTVV.

This clone was picked up many times. From the germline J gene comes the end of the CDR3, since the read stops 3 residues before it. The genes are TRBV2 and TRBJ1-3; the D is unclear. V dropped 5 bases and J dropped 3 bases, with 8 bases sitting between them. The CDR3 is 13 residues long. CDR1 and CDR2 from the germline V gene are SNHLY and FYNNEI. CDR3 sequence: CASSLSYGNTIYF. The CDR3 bases that were read are TGTGCCAGCAGTCTTAGCTATGGAAACACC.

This clone was detected ten times or more. Read sequence stops 3 residues before the CDR3 end, and the germline J gene provides the missing end. The J gene is TRBJ2-3, the V gene TRBV3-1 (or the pseudogene TRBV3-2); possibly TRBD2 for D (6 bases). Per the germline V gene, CDR1 is LGHDT and CDR2 is YNNKEL (reference sequence). Trimming removed 5 bases from V and 2 bases from J, with 17 bases in between. The CDR3 covers 16 residues. CDR3 in amino acids: CASSDRRGSFTDTQYF. Incomplete CDR3 DNA: TGTGCCAGCAGCGACCGCCGGGGGAGTTTCACAGATACG.

Ten or more counts support this clone. The CDR3 end is not reached by the read, which stops 3 residues before it; the germline J gene fills it in. This sequence joins TRBV29-1 and TRBJ2-3; tentatively, D is TRBD1 or TRBD2 (5 bases each). This CDR3 is built from 11 residues. CDR1 is SQVTM and CDR2 is ANQGSEA in the germline V gene. The covered CDR3 bases are TGCAGGAGAGGGGGCACAGATACG. Encoded protein: CRRGGTDT. In full, the CDR3 reads CRRGGTDTQYF.

This clone was seen repeatedly, ten times or more. The observed sequence ends 3 residues before the CDR3 terminus, with the missing tail filled in from the germline J gene. This chain uses TRBV20-1 with TRBJ2-5; D is perhaps TRBD1 (6 bases). The CDR3 spans 14 residues. Germline lookup yields CDR1 DFQATT and CDR2 SNEGSKA (reference sequence). V shed 5 bases and J shed 1 base, with 14 bases lying between them. The CDR3 sequence is CSAARQALQETQYF. The covered CDR3 bases are TGCAGTGCTGCCCGACAGGCACTCCAAGAGACC.

As regards this clone: The CDR3 end lies 3 residues beyond the end of the read and is filled in from the germline J gene. The chain joins TRBV20-1 to TRBJ2-7; 11 bases are shared with TRBD2. Trimming took 5 bases from V and 0 from J; bases not matched to a gene: 3. The V gene's germline CDR1 is DFQATT and CDR2 SNEGSKA (reference sequence). The CDR3 runs to 14 residues. The CDR3 loop is CSAATSGASYEQYF. The covered CDR3 bases are TGCAGTGCTGCGACTAGCGGGGCCTCCTACGAG.